One sample yielded the 15 T cell receptor beta chains listed below, sequenced in a study of T cell responses to AZD1222 COVID-19 vaccine. Some clones are missing from TCRdb's copy, which holds only in-frame ones; the method was immunoSEQ multiplex PCR. The sample lists some 150,000 clones; under 95% were seen once. This sample comprised peripheral blood, obtained on day 0 of AZD1222 vaccination. The receptors here all came from an adult in good health.

The gene calls are TRBV18 and TRBJ2-3; unclear D gene. Deletions cut 3 bases from V and 4 bases from J, with 17 bases between. Germline CDR1 KGHSH, CDR2 LQKENI. The CDR3 has 16 amino acids. In DNA, the CDR3 is TGTGCCAGCTCACCGGATCGTAAGAGGTTGCCAGATACGCAGTATTTT. Protein product: CASSPDRKRLPDTQYF.

This chain uses TRBV10-1 with TRBJ2-7; possibly TRBD1 for D (5 bases). V gave up 8 bases and J gave up 5 bases, with 16 bases separating them. The CDR3 totals 13 residues. Looked up from germline, CDR1 is WNHNN and CDR2 is SYGVQD (reference sequence). The chain's CDR3 is CASHNQGNHEQYF. The CDR3 bases are TGCGCCAGCCACAATCAGGGTAACCACGAGCAGTACTTC.

As for this clone: This sample also contains other DNA sequences that code for the same CDR3. The chain recombines TRBV27 with TRBJ2-3; D unclear. There are 14 residues in the CDR3. Germline V CDR1 and CDR2: MNHEY, SMNVEV (reference sequence). V was cut by 2 bases and J by 0 bases, with 6 bases left in between. CDR3 bases: TGTGCCAGCAGTTTAGTCCTGAGCACAGATACGCAGTATTTT. Its protein product is CASSLVLSTDTQYF.

The chain links TRBV2 to TRBJ1-5; 10 bases agree with TRBD1. Looked up from germline, CDR1 is SNHLY and CDR2 is FYNNEI. The CDR3 spans 19 residues. V shed 4 bases, J shed 5 bases, and the junction held 17 bases outside the gene matches. The CDR3 DNA follows: TGTGCCAGCAGTGGTCTTTCAGAAGGGACAGGGGTCCCATATCAGCCCCAGCATTTT. Protein product: CASSGLSEGTGVPYQPQHF.

V is TRBV7-8 and J is TRBJ1-5; D perhaps matches TRBD1 (6 bases). The V end was cut by 1 base, the J end by 0 bases, with 13 bases between. CDR3 length: 17 amino acids. CDR1 SGHVS and CDR2 FQNEAQ come from the germline V gene. In nucleotides, the CDR3 is TGTGCCAGCAGCTTAGTTTGGGGGCCTAATAGCAATCAGCCCCAGCATTTT. Protein: CASSLVWGPNSNQPQHF.

V gene TRBV2 combines with J gene TRBJ1-2, with D possibly matching TRBD1 (6 bases). The V end lost 4 bases, the J end lost 8 bases, and 11 bases lay between the germline ends. Germline CDR1 reads SNHLY; CDR2 reads FYNNEI. This CDR3 has 12 residues. CDR3 bases: TGTGCCAGCAGTGCCCAGGGGTTGGGCTACACCTTC. This translates into CASSAQGLGYTF. Together with reference TRBV2 and TRBJ1-2, the CDR3 gives the full variable domain: EPEVTQTPSHQVTQMGQEVILRCVPISNHLYFYWYRQILGQKVEFLVSFYNNEISEKSEIFDDQFSVERPDGSNFTLKIRSTKLEDSAMYFCASSAQGLGYTFGSGTRLTVV.

The chain employs TRBV19 and TRBJ2-7; maybe TRBD1 (6 bases). CDR3 size: 11 residues. The V gene lost 9 bases and the J gene lost 5 bases, with 11 bases spanning the gap. Germline-derived CDR1 and CDR2 are LNHDA and SQIVND (reference sequence). CDR3 DNA: TGTGCCAGCCAGGGGACCCACGAGCAGTACTTC. Protein sequence: CASQGTHEQYF.

The V and J genes are TRBV27 and TRBJ2-3; D remains unclear. The V gene lost 6 bases and the J gene lost 5 bases, with 9 bases spanning the gap. This CDR3 spans 12 amino acids. Germline V lookup: CDR1 MNHEY, CDR2 SMNVEV (reference sequence). CDR3 DNA: TGTGCCAGCAGCCGTCTGGGAGATACGCAGTATTTT. Amino acids: CASSRLGDTQYF.

The rearrangement uses TRBV4-3 and TRBJ2-1; tentative D call: TRBD1 (7 bases). Trimming removed 4 bases at V and 3 bases at J, with 10 bases between. Germline values: CDR1 LGHNA, CDR2 YSLEER. CDR3 length: 14 residues. The CDR3 region has the DNA TGCGCCAGCAGCCCTCAGGGGGGCTACAATGAGCAGTTCTTC. Translating it yields CASSPQGGYNEQFF.

V gene TRBV11-2 combines with J gene TRBJ2-6, with D possibly being TRBD1 (6 bases). The V and J ends lost 5 bases and 0 bases respectively, with 8 bases between them. This CDR3 has 15 residues. The germline V gene has CDR1 SGHAT and CDR2 FQNNGV. This chain's CDR3 is CASSPGHSGANVLTF. The CDR3 nucleotides read TGTGCCAGCAGCCCGGGACACTCTGGGGCCAACGTCCTGACTTTC.

V usage is TRBV6-5 and J usage is TRBJ1-2, with a possible D match to TRBD1 (5 bases). This CDR3 has 13 amino acids. The germline CDR1 and CDR2 sequences are MNHEY and SVGAGI. With 4 bases removed from V and 5 bases from J, the gap between germline ends came to 11 bases. CDR3 loop: CASSSDDRYGYTF. The CDR3 bases are TGTGCCAGCAGTTCCGACGACAGATATGGCTACACCTTC.

CDR3 protein: CASSPWAASKAFF. The CDR3 nucleotides read TGTGCCAGCAGTCCCTGGGCCGCTAGTAAAGCTTTCTTT. The rearrangement uses TRBV28 and TRBJ1-1, with D unclear. The V end was cut by 5 bases, the J end by 9 bases, with 16 bases between. The CDR3 extends over 13 amino acids. Per germline, CDR1 MDHEN and CDR2 SYDVKM.

In DNA form, the CDR3 reads TGTGCCAGCAGCCAAGCCGCTCCTAATGAGCAGTTCTTC. Translated, it gives CASSQAAPNEQFF. This chain uses TRBV3-1 (or the pseudogene TRBV3-2) with TRBJ2-1; D not resolved. Trimming removed 1 base from V and 7 bases from J, with 8 bases in between. Germline CDR1 is LGHDT and CDR2 is YNNKEL (reference sequence). The CDR3 extends over 13 amino acids.

The chain's CDR3 is CASSIDGGRNEQYF. The DNA for the CDR3 is TGTGCCAGTAGTATTGACGGGGGGAGGAACGAGCAGTACTTC. The rearrangement links TRBV19 to TRBJ2-7, with 7 bases aligning to TRBD2. The trim removed 3 bases at V and 5 bases at J, leaving 7 bases unmatched. The CDR3 contains 14 residues. Germline assignment: CDR1 LNHDA and CDR2 SQIVND (reference sequence). The entire variable domain, with the rest obtained from reference TRBV19 and TRBJ2-7, is as follows: DGGITQSPKYLFRKEGQNVTLSCEQNLNHDAMYWYRQDPGQGLRLIYYSQIVNDFQKGDIAEGYSVSREKKESFPLTVTSAQKNPTAFYLCASSIDGGRNEQYFGPGTRLTVT.

The rearrangement uses TRBV9 and TRBJ2-5; 8 nucleotides align to TRBD1. This CDR3 has 16 amino acids. From germline, CDR1 is SGDLS and CDR2 YYNGEE. V lost 0 bases and J lost 3; bases outside the gene matches: 7. The CDR3 reads CASSVAQGAGEETQYF. The CDR3 DNA sequence: TGTGCCAGCAGCGTAGCCCAGGGGGCAGGTGAAGAGACCCAGTACTTC. The full variable domain, in which reference TRBV9 and TRBJ2-5 provide the parts outside the CDR3, is DSGVTQTPKHLITATGQRVTLRCSPRSGDLSVYWYQQSLDQGLQFLIQYYNGEERAKGNILERFSAQQFPDLHSELNLSSLELGDSALYFCASSVAQGAGEETQYFGPGTRLLVL.